Listed below are T cell receptor beta chains from one sample, sequenced in a study of beta chain features in type 1 diabetes. Data came from immunoSEQ multiplex PCR; TCRdb stores just in-frame clones and leaves some out. The top ten hold 0.5% to 0.65% of the sample, which has approximately 150,000 clones, about a tenth seen once. Material for sequencing was central memory CD4+ T cells from blood. Every receptor here comes from a middle-aged woman in good health. The CDR3 runs from the conserved cysteine through the conserved F or W. A D gene is named only where the DNA matches it firmly. A clone size is listed for some rows: how often the clone was seen (once, few, many), or a class if it is expanded.

V gene	D gene	clone size	J gene	CDR3 DNA	CDR3 protein
TRBV6-5	NA	NA	TRBJ1-1	TGTGCCAGCAGTAATGCCAGGAGGGAAGCTTTCTTT	CASSNARREAFF
TRBV5-1	TRBD2	few	TRBJ2-5	TGCGCCAGCAGCCAAGGGGGTAGCGGGGGAGAGACCCAGTACTTC	CASSQGGSGGETQYF
TRBV20-1	NA	NA	TRBJ1-1	TGCAGTGCACTGTCAGGGGTTAAAGCTTTCTTT	CSALSGVKAFF
TRBV27	NA	NA	TRBJ2-1	TGTGCCAGCAGTGTATCAAAGGGAGTGATTAGGGAGCAGTTCTTC	CASSVSKGVIREQFF
TRBV13	TRBD1	many	TRBJ1-5	TGTGCCAGCAGCCTAGGTGGGACAGGGGGCAATCAGCCCCAGCATTTT	CASSLGGTGGNQPQHF
TRBV7-9	TRBD1	NA	TRBJ2-2	TGTGCCAGCAGCCGGACAGGCCCGGGGGAGCTGTTTTTT	CASSRTGPGELFF
TRBV6-5	TRBD2	once	TRBJ2-3	TGTGCCAGCAGTTCCCGACTAGCGGGGGGCACAGATACGCAGTATTTT	CASSSRLAGGTDTQYF
TRBV6-5	NA	NA	TRBJ2-3	TGTGCCAGCAAGAGGACAAACTGGGGAGATACGCAGTATTTT	CASKRTNWGDTQYF
TRBV11-3	NA	NA	TRBJ2-2	TGTGCCAGCAGCTTAGATAACAGCGGGGAGCTGTTTTTT	CASSLDNSGELFF
TRBV2	TRBD1	few	TRBJ1-4	TGTGCCAGCCGGGAAAGGGGGCTGACAACTAATGAAAAACTGTTTTTT	CASRERGLTTNEKLFF
TRBV29-1	TRBD1	few	TRBJ2-7	TGCAGCGTAGCTGGACAGGGGAATACATACGAGCAGTACTTC	CSVAGQGNTYEQYF
TRBV4-3	NA	many	TRBJ1-5	TGCGCCAGCAGCCAATCGCTGGGAGAACAGCCCCAGCATTTT	CASSQSLGEQPQHF
TRBV5-4	NA	few	TRBJ2-1	TGTGCCAGCAGCACCGACACCTCCGGGACAAGTAATTACAATGAGCAGTTCTTC	CASSTDTSGTSNYNEQFF
TRBV4-2	NA	NA	TRBJ1-5	TGTGCCAGCAGCCAAGATTCAGGGGTCACCAGGGGTAGCAATCAGCCCCAGCATTTT	CASSQDSGVTRGSNQPQHF
TRBV7-9	NA	few	TRBJ2-5	TGTGCCAGCAGATTATTTGGGCGAAACCAAGAGACCCAGTACTTC	CASRLFGRNQETQYF
TRBV18	TRBD1	NA	TRBJ1-6	TGTGCCAGCTCAGAGACAGGGACTTCACCCCTCCACTTT	CASSETGTSPLHF
TRBV7-9	TRBD2	NA	TRBJ2-2	TGTGCCAGCAGCTTAGCGCGCCGACTAGCAGCCGGGGAGCTGTTTTTT	CASSLARRLAAGELFF
TRBV15	TRBD1	few	TRBJ2-5	TGTGCCACCAGCAGTCCCCCTCCCGGGACAGGGACCTTCGAAGAGACCCAGTACTTC	CATSSPPPGTGTFEETQYF
TRBV4-1	NA	NA	TRBJ2-1	TGCGCCAGCAGCAAGGAAGGGACTTGGGATGAGCAGTTCTTC	CASSKEGTWDEQFF
TRBV2	TRBD1	NA	TRBJ1-4	TGTGCCAGCAGGGACAGGGGGTTCACGGGAAGCGAAAAACTGTTTTTT	CASRDRGFTGSEKLFF
TRBV4-2	NA	few	TRBJ2-2	TGTGCCAGCAGCTTCAGCACCGGGGAGCTGTTTTTT	CASSFSTGELFF
TRBV21-1	NA	NA	TRBJ2-7	TGTGCCAGCAGCAAAGTCGAGAACAGGGTGTTTCCCTTCTACGAGCAGTACTTC	CASSKVENRVFPFYEQYF
TRBV19	TRBD2	NA	TRBJ2-3	TGTGCCAGTAGTATACTAGCGGGGACGAGCACAGATACGCAGTATTTT	CASSILAGTSTDTQYF
TRBV5-4	TRBD1	NA	TRBJ1-6	TGTGCCAGCAGTACCCCGGACAGGGCTAATTCACCCCTCCACTTT	CASSTPDRANSPLHF
TRBV9	NA	few	TRBJ2-7	TGTGCCAGCAGCTCGGAAAACAGGGTCGAGCAGTACTTC	CASSSENRVEQYF
TRBV29-1	NA	few	TRBJ1-1	TGCAGCGTAGGGGAGGGAACTGAAGCTTTCTTT	CSVGEGTEAFF
TRBV7-9	TRBD1	few	TRBJ2-1	TGTGCCAGCAGCACCGGGACAGTAAATGAGCAGTTCTTC	CASSTGTVNEQFF
TRBV11-2	NA	NA	TRBJ1-6	TGTGCCAGCAGCCGGGGAGGGGGAAATTCACCCCTCCACTTT	CASSRGGGNSPLHF
TRBV19	TRBD1	NA	TRBJ2-7	TGTGCCAGTAGTCCGGGGGACAGGGTAGGCGAGCAGTACTTC	CASSPGDRVGEQYF
TRBV5-4	NA	NA	TRBJ1-1	TGTGCCAGCAGCTTGGCCCTCAGGCCCACTGAAGCTTTCTTT	CASSLALRPTEAFF
TRBV18	NA	NA	TRBJ1-4	TGTGCCAGCTCACCTCAGTTCGAGGCTAATGAAAAACTGTTTTTT	CASSPQFEANEKLFF
TRBV4-1	TRBD1	few	TRBJ1-5	TGCGCCAGCAGCCAAGATTCAGGGGGTCCTCAGCCCCAGCATTTT	CASSQDSGGPQPQHF
TRBV19	NA	few	TRBJ1-5	TGTGCCAGTACCCCCGAGGCGGGGTACAATCAGCCCCAGCATTTT	CASTPEAGYNQPQHF
TRBV15	TRBD2	few	TRBJ2-3	TGTGCCACCGCCATCTCCGGGACTAGCGGGGGCCTAGATACGCAGTATTTT	CATAISGTSGGLDTQYF
TRBV19	NA	NA	TRBJ2-2	TGTGCCAGTCAATCCAGGGGGGCCATCACCGGGGAGCTGTTTTTT	CASQSRGAITGELFF
TRBV6-1	TRBD1	few	TRBJ1-1	TGTGCCAGCAAGATGGGCAGACAGGGGTCTGAAGCTTTCTTT	CASKMGRQGSEAFF
TRBV7-2	NA	NA	TRBJ2-5	TGTGCCAGCAGCTTAGCCCTGGGCGGGGAGACCCAGTACTTC	CASSLALGGETQYF
TRBV25-1	NA	few	TRBJ1-1	TGTGCCAGCAGTGGGGGGACTTCTGAAGCTTTCTTT	CASSGGTSEAFF
TRBV18	TRBD1	once	TRBJ1-2	TGTGCCAGCTCAGGACAGGGCAGCTACACCTTC	CASSGQGSYTF
TRBV18	NA	few	TRBJ1-1	TGTGCCAGCTCACCCTCGCCCCGGACAGACCAGAACACTGAAGCTTTCTTT	CASSPSPRTDQNTEAFF
TRBV5-1	NA	NA	TRBJ1-4	TGCGCCAGCAGCTTGGGAGGGTTGGGTGAAAAACTGTTTTTT	CASSLGGLGEKLFF
TRBV10-3	NA	few	TRBJ1-1	TGTGCCATCAGTGATCGGGTGCGGAACACTGAAGCTTTCTTT	CAISDRVRNTEAFF